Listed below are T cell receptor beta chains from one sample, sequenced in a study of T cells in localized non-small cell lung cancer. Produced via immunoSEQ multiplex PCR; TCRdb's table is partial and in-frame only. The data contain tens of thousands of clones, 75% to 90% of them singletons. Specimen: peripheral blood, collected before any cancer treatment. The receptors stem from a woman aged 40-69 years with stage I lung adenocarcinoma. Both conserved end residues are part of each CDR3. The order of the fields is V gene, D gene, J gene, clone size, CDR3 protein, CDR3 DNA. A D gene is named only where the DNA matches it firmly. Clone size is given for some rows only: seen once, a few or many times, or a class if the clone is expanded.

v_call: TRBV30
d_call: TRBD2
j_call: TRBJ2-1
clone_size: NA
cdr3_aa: CAWSSGRRNEQFF
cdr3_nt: TGTGCCTGGAGCAGCGGGAGAAGGAATGAGCAGTTCTTC

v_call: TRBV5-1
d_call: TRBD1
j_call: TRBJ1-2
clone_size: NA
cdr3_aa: CASSPGTENYGYTF
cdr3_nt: TGCGCCAGCAGTCCCGGGACAGAAAACTATGGCTACACCTTC

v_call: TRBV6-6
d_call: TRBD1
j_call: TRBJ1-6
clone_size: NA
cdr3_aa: CASSYSGTGGKFLHF
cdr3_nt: TGTGCCAGCAGTTACTCGGGGACAGGCGGGAAATTCCTCCACTTT

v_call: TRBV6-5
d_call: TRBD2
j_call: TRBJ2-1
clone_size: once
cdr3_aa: CASSPGTSSYNEQFF
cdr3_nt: TGTGCCAGCAGCCCCGGGACTAGCTCCTACAATGAGCAGTTCTTC

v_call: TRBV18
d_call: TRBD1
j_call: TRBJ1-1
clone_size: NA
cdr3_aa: CASSLRTGGNTEAFF
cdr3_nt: TGTGCCAGCTCACTAAGGACAGGGGGAAACACTGAAGCTTTCTTT

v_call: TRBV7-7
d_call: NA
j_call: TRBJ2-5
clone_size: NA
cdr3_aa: CASSLDLLKTQYF
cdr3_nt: TGTGCCAGCAGCTTAGACTTACTGAAGACCCAGTACTTC

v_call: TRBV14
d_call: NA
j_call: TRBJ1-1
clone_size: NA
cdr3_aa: CAIRPWAGLTEAFF
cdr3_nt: TGTGCCATCAGACCGTGGGCAGGACTCACTGAAGCTTTCTTT

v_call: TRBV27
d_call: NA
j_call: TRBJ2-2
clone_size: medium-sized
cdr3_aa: CASRITRDGGNGELFF
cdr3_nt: TGTGCCAGCCGAATAACACGGGACGGTGGGAACGGGGAGCTGTTTTTT

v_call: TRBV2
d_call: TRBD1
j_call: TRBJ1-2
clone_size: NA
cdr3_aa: CASSEGDRLYGYTF
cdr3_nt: TGTGCCAGCAGTGAAGGGGACAGGCTTTATGGCTACACCTTC

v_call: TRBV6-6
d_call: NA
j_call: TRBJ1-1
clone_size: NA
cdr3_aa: CASRDTANTEAFF
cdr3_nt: TGTGCCAGCAGGGACACAGCGAACACTGAAGCTTTCTTT

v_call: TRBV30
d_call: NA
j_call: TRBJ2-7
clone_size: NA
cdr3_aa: CAWSSGQNEQYF
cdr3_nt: TGTGCCTGGAGTTCTGGACAGAACGAGCAGTACTTC

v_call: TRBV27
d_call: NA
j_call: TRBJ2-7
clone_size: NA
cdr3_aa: CASSLSVDSYEQYF
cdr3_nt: TGTGCCAGCAGTTTATCGGTGGACTCCTACGAGCAGTACTTC

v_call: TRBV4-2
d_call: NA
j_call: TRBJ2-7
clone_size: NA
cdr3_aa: CASSQGEGPTSYEQYF
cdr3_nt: TGTGCCAGCAGCCAAGGTGAAGGTCCTACCTCCTACGAGCAGTACTTC

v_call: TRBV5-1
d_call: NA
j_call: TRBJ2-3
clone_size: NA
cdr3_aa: CASSLAKGSDTQYF
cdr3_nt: TGCGCCAGCAGCTTGGCAAAGGGGTCAGATACGCAGTATTTT

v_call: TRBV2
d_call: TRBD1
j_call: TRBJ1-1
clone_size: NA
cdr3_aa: CASSRDSGGHLNTEAFF
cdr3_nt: TGTGCCAGCAGTAGGGACAGTGGTGGCCATCTGAACACTGAAGCTTTCTTT

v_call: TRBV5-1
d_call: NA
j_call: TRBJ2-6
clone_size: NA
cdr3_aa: CASSLGTVLSGANVLTF
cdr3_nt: TGCGCCAGCAGCTTGGGGACAGTCCTATCTGGGGCCAACGTCCTGACTTTC

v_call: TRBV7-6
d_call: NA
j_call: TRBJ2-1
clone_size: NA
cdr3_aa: CASSLDRGSSYNEQFF
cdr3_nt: TGTGCCAGCAGCTTAGATCGGGGAAGCTCCTACAATGAGCAGTTCTTC

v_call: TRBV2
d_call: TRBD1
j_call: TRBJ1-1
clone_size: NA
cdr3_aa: CASRGTGETEAFF
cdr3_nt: TGTGCCAGCAGAGGGACAGGGGAAACTGAAGCTTTCTTT

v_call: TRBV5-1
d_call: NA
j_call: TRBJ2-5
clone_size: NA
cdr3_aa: CASAIQETQYF
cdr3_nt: TGCGCCAGCGCTATTCAAGAGACCCAGTACTTC

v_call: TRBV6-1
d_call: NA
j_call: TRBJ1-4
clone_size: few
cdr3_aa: CASSLERYSQLFF
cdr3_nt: TGTGCCAGCAGTCTAGAAAGGTACAGTCAACTGTTTTTT

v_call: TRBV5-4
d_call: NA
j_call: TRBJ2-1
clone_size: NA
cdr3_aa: CASSLDSNYEQFF
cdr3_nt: TGTGCCAGCAGCTTGGACTCGAACTATGAGCAGTTCTTC

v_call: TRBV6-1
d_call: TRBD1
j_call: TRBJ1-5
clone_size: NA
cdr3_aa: CASSRGQGSNQPQHF
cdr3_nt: TGTGCCAGCAGTCGGGGACAGGGAAGCAATCAGCCCCAGCATTTT

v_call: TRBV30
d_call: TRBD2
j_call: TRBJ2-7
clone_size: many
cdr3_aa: CAWTLAGFSYEQYF
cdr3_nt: TGTGCCTGGACTCTAGCGGGATTCTCCTACGAGCAGTACTTC

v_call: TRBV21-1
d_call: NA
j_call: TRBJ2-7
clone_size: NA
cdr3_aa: CASSTGTQDIYEQYF
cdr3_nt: TGTGCCAGCAGCACCGGGACACAAGATATTTACGAGCAGTACTTC

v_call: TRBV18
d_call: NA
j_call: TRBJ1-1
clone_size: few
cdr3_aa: CASSPLRGEAFF
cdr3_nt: TGTGCCAGCTCACCACTGAGGGGTGAAGCTTTCTTT

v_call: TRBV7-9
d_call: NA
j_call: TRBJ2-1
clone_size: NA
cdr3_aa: CASSLHLPRPNGGNEQFF
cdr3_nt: TGTGCCAGCAGTTTGCACCTCCCCAGACCCAACGGCGGAAATGAGCAGTTCTTC

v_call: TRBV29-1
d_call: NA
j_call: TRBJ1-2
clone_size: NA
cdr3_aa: CSVEDVGAYGYTF
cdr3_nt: TGCAGCGTTGAAGACGTCGGAGCCTATGGCTACACCTTC

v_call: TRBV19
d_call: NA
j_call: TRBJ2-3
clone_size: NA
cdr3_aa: CASSRSGRNTDTQYF
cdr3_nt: TGTGCCAGTAGTCGCAGCGGGCGAAACACAGATACGCAGTATTTT

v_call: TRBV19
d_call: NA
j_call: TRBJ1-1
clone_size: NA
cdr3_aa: CASSIEGTVNTEAFF
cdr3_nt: TGTGCCAGTAGTATAGAAGGGACTGTGAACACTGAAGCTTTCTTT

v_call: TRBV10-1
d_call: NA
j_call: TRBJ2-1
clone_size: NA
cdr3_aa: CASSEGAGTYNEQFF
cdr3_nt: TGCGCCAGCAGTGAGGGGGCGGGAACCTACAATGAGCAGTTCTTC

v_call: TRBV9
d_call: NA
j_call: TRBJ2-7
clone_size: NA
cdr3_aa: CASSVGNTIGEQYF
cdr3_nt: TGTGCCAGCAGCGTAGGGAATACAATAGGCGAGCAGTACTTC

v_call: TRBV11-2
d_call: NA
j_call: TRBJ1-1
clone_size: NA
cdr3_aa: CASSLDINRATEAFF
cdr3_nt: TGTGCCAGCAGCTTAGATATAAACAGAGCAACTGAAGCTTTCTTT

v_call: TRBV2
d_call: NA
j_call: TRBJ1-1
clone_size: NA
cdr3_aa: CASSVGGPPEAFF
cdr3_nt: TGTGCCAGCAGTGTGGGAGGGCCCCCTGAAGCTTTCTTT

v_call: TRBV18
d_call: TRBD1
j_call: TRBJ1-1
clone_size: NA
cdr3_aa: CASSATGEPRGTEAFF
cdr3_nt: TGTGCCAGCTCAGCGACAGGGGAGCCCCGGGGCACTGAAGCTTTCTTT

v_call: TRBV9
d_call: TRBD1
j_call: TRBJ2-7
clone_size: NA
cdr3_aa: CASSVGYRGSEQYF
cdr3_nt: TGTGCCAGCAGCGTAGGGTACAGGGGATCCGAGCAGTACTTC

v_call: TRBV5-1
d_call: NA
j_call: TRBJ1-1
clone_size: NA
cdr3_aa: CASSPQGNTEAFF
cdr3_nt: TGCGCCAGCAGTCCACAGGGGAACACTGAAGCTTTCTTT

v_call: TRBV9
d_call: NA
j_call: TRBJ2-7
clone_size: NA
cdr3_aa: CASSFSGYEQYF
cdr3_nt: TGTGCCAGCAGCTTCTCAGGTTACGAGCAGTACTTC

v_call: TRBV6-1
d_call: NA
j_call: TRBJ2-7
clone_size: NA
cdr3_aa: CASSENRDIGFKISYEQYF
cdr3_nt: TGTGCCAGCAGTGAAAACCGGGACATCGGATTTAAGATCTCCTACGAGCAGTACTTC

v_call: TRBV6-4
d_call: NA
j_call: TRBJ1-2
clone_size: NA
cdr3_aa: CASSFNPGYGYTF
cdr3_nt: TGTGCCAGCAGCTTTAACCCGGGCTATGGCTACACCTTC

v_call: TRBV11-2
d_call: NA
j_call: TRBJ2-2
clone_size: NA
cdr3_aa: CASSPARELFF
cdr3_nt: TGTGCCAGCAGCCCCGCCCGCGAGCTGTTTTTT

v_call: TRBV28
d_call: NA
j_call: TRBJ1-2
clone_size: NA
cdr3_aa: CASTLTTGFYGYTF
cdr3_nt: TGTGCCAGCACCCTAACCACAGGATTCTATGGCTACACCTTC

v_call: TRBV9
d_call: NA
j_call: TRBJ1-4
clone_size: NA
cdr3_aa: CASSGLDSANEKLFF
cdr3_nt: TGTGCCAGCAGCGGACTTGACAGTGCTAATGAAAAACTGTTTTTT

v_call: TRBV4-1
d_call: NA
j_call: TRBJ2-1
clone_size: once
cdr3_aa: CASSQDPTSLYNEQFF
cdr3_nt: TGCGCCAGCAGCCAAGATCCGACCTCCCTCTACAATGAGCAGTTCTTC

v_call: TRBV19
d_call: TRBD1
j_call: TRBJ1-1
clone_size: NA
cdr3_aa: CASSLGAGGNTEAFF
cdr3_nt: TGTGCCAGTAGCTTAGGGGCAGGGGGGAACACTGAAGCTTTCTTT